This T cell receptor beta chain stems from a study of Graves' ophthalmopathy and Graves' hyperthyroidism. The study's findings and limits: The model predicted ophthalmopathy progression with roughly 70% sensitivity and around 72% specificity. Detected in blood as well were most expanded thyroid clonotypes with frequency above 0.001.

This clonotype came up a few times. Its antigen is undetermined. The evidence that diagnosis relied on was clinical symptoms, serum thyroxine, TRAb, thyroid ultrasound and orbital computed tomography. The germline V gene encodes CDR1 SQVTM and CDR2 ANQGSEA. The CDR3 has 13 amino acids. Between the trimmed V and J ends, which lost 7 bases and 4 bases, there was a span of 16 bases. For repertoire sequencing, the TCR beta CDR3 regions were amplified from RNA transcripts. Investigators did first-round RT-PCR with HTBI primers, then second-round multiplex PCR. TCRdb fed the multiplex PCR reads into MiXCR, producing one record per CDR3 protein. The sample lists around 520,000 distinct CDR3 sequences, 35% to 40% occurring once.

This TCR was recovered from an adult man with Graves' hyperthyroidism. The rearrangement links TRBV29-1 to TRBJ1-2; a possible D gene is TRBD1 (6 bases). The specimen sequenced was peripheral blood or thyroid tissue (not recorded which). The CDR3 nucleotides are TGCAGCGCCAGCCGGGGGGGCGTCTATGGCTACACCTTC. Translation: CSASRGGVYGYTF.